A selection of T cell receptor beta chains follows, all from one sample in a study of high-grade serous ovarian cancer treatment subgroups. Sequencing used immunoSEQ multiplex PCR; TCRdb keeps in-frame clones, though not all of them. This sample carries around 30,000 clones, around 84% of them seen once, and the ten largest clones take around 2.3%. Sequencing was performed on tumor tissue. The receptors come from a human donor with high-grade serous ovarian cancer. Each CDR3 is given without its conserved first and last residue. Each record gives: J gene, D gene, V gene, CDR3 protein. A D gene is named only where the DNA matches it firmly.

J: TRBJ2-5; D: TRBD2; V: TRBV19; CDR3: ASSPSGVPTQETQY
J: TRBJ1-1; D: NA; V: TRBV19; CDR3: ASSPPGGPYTEAF
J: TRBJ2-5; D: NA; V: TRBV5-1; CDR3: ASSLKGEETQY
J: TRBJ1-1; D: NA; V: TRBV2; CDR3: ASRQTGGDTEAF
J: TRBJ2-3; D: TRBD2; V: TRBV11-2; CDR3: ASSSGTSGRVADTQY
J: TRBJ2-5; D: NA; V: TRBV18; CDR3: ASSLQETQY
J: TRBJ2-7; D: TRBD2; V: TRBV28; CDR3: ASSSGGTASKEQY
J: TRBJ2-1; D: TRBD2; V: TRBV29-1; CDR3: SVDYEGTKGYNEQF
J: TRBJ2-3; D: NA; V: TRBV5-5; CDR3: ASTSDRGDTQY
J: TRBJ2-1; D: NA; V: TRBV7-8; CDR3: ASQSGEPSNEQF
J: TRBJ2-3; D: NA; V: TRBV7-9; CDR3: ASSLEGHTQY
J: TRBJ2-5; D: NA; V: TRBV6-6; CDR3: ASSYSGDIGTQY
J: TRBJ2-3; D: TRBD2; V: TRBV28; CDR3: ASSSLGKSGTHTDTQY
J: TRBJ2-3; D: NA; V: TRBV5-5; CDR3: ASSLGGSPRDTQY
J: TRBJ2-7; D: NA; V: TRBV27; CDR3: ASSAHSESSYEQY
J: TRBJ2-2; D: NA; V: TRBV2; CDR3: ASRKSKGGNTGELF
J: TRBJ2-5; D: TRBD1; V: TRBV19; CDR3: ASKGTGEETQY
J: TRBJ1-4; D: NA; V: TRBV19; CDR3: ASSIWQSSEKLF
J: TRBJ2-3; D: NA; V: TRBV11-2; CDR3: ASSLVGRVSPDTQY
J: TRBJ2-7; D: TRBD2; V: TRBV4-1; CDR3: ASSQGLAGNHGGYEQY
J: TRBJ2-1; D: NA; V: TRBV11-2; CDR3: ASSGPTRDTYNEQF
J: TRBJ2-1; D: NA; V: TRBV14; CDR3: ASSPRGTAFNEQF
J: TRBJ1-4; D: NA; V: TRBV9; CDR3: ASSAGTLRTNEKLF
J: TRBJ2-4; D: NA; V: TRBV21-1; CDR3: ASSKVPDRETKNIQY
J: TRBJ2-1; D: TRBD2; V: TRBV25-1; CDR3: ASSETGTSHDEQF
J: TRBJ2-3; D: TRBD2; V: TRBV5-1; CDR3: ASSLSAGGSTDTQY